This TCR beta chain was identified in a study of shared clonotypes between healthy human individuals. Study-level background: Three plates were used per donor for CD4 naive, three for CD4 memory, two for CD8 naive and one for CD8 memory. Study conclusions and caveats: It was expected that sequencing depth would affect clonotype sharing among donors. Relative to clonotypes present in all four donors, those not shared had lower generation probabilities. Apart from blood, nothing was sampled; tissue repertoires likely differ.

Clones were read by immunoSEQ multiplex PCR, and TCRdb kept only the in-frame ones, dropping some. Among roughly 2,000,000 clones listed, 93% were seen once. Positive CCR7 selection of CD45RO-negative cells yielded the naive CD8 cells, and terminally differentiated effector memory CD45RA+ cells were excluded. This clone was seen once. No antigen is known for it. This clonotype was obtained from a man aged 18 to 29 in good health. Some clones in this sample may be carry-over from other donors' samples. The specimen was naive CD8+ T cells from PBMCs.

The CDR3 here is CASSFGGYGYTF. CDR3 DNA sequence: TGTGCCAGCAGTTTCGGGGGCTATGGCTACACCTTC. The V gene is TRBV27, the J gene TRBJ1-2, with D possibly being TRBD1 (5 bases). The ends were cut back, 3 bases at V and 4 bases at J, with 6 bases in the middle. In germline, CDR1 is MNHEY, CDR2 SMNVEV (reference sequence). The CDR3 is 12 residues long.